These 20 T cell receptor beta chains share one sample of origin, sequenced in a study of beta chain features in type 1 diabetes. Since all of the isolated RNA was reverse transcribed, expressed TCRB transcripts were what got sequenced. The protocol was immunoSEQ multiplex PCR, while the TCRdb copy is restricted to in-frame clones and leaves out a portion. Here the sample spans 450,000 or so clones, roughly an eighth being singletons. Source material: naive CD4+ T cells from blood. Receptors were obtained from a woman under 30 in good health.

This clone was counted a few times. The chain uses TRBV28 and TRBJ2-5, with D possibly being TRBD1 or TRBD2 (6 bases each). CDR1 is MDHEN and CDR2 is SYDVKM in the germline V gene. The CDR3 runs 18 residues. With 6 bases removed from V and 5 bases from J, the gap between germline ends came to 28 bases. CDR3 protein: CASSSPGAAGVSGETQYF. CDR3 nucleotide sequence: TGTGCCAGCAGCAGTCCGGGGGCTGCAGGAGTCTCTGGGGAGACCCAGTACTTC.

V is TRBV5-1 and J is TRBJ2-1, with TRBD1 matching 7 bases. This CDR3 region has 15 residues. The V gene end was trimmed by 0 bases and the J gene end by 6 bases; junction bases not matched to a gene: 6. Looked up from germline, CDR1 is SGHRS and CDR2 is YFSETQ. The CDR3 is CASSLVRGPFNEQFF. The CDR3 DNA is TGCGCCAGCAGCTTGGTGAGGGGGCCCTTCAATGAGCAGTTCTTC. The full variable domain, its missing parts supplied by reference TRBV5-1 and TRBJ2-1, is KAGVTQTPRYLIKTRGQQVTLSCSPISGHRSVSWYQQTPGQGLQFLFEYFSETQRNKGNFPGRFSGRQFSNSRSEMNVSTLELGDSALYLCASSLVRGPFNEQFFGPGTRLTVL.

This clone came up a few times. The chain has TRBV11-3 and TRBJ2-5; the D is unclear. The CDR3 is made up of 10 amino acids. The V end was cut by 8 bases, the J end by 2 bases, with 3 bases between. Germline CDR1 and CDR2: SGHNT and YENEEA. CDR3: CASGQETQYF. The DNA of the CDR3 is TGTGCCAGCGGACAAGAGACCCAGTACTTC.

This chain links TRBV28 with TRBJ1-3; the D is unclear. The CDR3 covers 16 residues. Germline V gene lookup returns CDR1 MDHEN and CDR2 SYDVKM. V gave up 6 bases and J gave up 0 bases, with 15 bases separating them. Here the CDR3 DNA reads TGTGCCAGCAGCCTCTTGAGGCCAGCCTCTGGAAACACCATATATTTT. Protein sequence: CASSLLRPASGNTIYF.

This clone was observed a few times. V and J are TRBV27 and TRBJ2-5; D unclear. V gave up 8 bases and J gave up 7 bases, with 14 bases separating them. The CDR3 has 12 amino acids. The germline V gene encodes CDR1 MNHEY and CDR2 SMNVEV (reference sequence). CDR3: CASATPLGTQYF. CDR3 nucleotide sequence: TGTGCCAGCGCCACTCCTCTCGGGACCCAGTACTTC.

This clone appeared a few times. V and J are TRBV29-1 and TRBJ2-4; perhaps TRBD1 as D (6 bases). This CDR3 comprises 13 residues. V was trimmed by 6 bases and J by 2 bases, leaving 11 bases between them. Germline loops: CDR1 SQVTM, CDR2 ANQGSEA. The CDR3 region has the DNA TGCAGCGTAGATGGACAGACCAAAAACATTCAGTACTTC. Protein product: CSVDGQTKNIQYF.

This clone occurred a few times. The chain joins TRBV19 to TRBJ2-7; TRBD2 might be the D (5 bases). This CDR3 contains 14 residues. Per the germline V gene, CDR1 is LNHDA and CDR2 is SQIVND (reference sequence). Between the trimmed V and J ends, which lost 5 bases and 2 bases, there was a span of 13 bases. The CDR3 DNA reads as TGTGCCAGTAGTGTATACCGGGAACCCTACGAGCAGTACTTC. Its translation is CASSVYREPYEQYF.

V usage is TRBV4-2 and J usage is TRBJ2-7; D uncertain. Germline V CDR1 and CDR2: LGHNA, YNFKEQ. V lost 2 bases and J 0 bases, leaving 8 bases between the germline ends. CDR3 length: 14 residues. The CDR3 DNA reads as TGTGCCAGCAGCCAAAGCCAGAGCTCCTACGAGCAGTACGTC. Translating gives CASSQSQSSYEQYV.

The V call is TRBV9, the J call TRBJ2-5, with TRBD2 matching over 11 bases. The germline gives CDR1 SGDLS, CDR2 YYNGEE. Trimming cost V 2 bases and J 4 bases; bases outside gene matches: 1. The CDR3 is 14 amino acids. The CDR3 nucleotides are TGTGCCAGCAGCGTGGGGACTAGCGGAGAGACCCAGTACTTC. It yields the protein CASSVGTSGETQYF.

The chain couples TRBV30 to TRBJ1-2; no definite D call. The ends were cut back, 5 bases at V and 7 bases at J, with 14 bases in the middle. Germline CDR1 is GTSNPN and CDR2 is SVGIG (reference sequence). The CDR3 length is 12 residues. The CDR3 region has the DNA TGTGCCTGGCCGACTCCAGGTTTTGGCTACACCTTC. It encodes CAWPTPGFGYTF.

J is TRBJ1-4 and V is TRBV5-1; D unclear. V shed 1 base and J shed 4 bases, with 5 bases lying between them. CDR1 and CDR2 (germline): SGHRS, YFSETQ. The CDR3 contains 13 residues. CDR3 nucleotides: TGCGCCAGCAGCTTGCGGGGTAATGAAAAACTGTTTTTT. Translated, it gives CASSLRGNEKLFF.

In this sample, this clone turned up a few times. The DNA for the CDR3 is TGTGCCATTCTACAGGGGGCGCTAAGGGCAGATACGCAGTATTTT. Encoded protein: CAILQGALRADTQYF. The chain has TRBV10-3 and TRBJ2-3; 9 bases map to TRBD1. Germline CDR1 reads ENHRY; CDR2 reads SYGVKD. The CDR3 has 15 amino acids. V shed 9 bases, J shed 4 bases, and the junction held 11 bases outside the gene matches.

This sequence joins TRBV7-9 and TRBJ1-2; weak D call: TRBD1 (6 bases). The CDR3 has 14 amino acids. V dropped 5 bases and J dropped 8 bases, with 18 bases sitting between them. The germline V gene has CDR1 SEHNR and CDR2 FQNEAQ (reference sequence). CDR3: CASSQDSDSMGYTF. Written as DNA, the CDR3 is TGTGCCAGCAGCCAAGATTCGGACAGCATGGGCTACACCTTC.

This clone was seen only a few times. The chain uses TRBV5-6 and TRBJ2-7; the match to TRBD2 covers 11 bases. Germline V lookup: CDR1 SGHDT, CDR2 YYEEEE. The CDR3 covers 17 residues. The ends lost 0 bases at V and 4 bases at J; junction bases unmatched: 9. As DNA, the CDR3 is TGTGCCAGCAGCTTGGCTAGCGGGAGGAAAGAAGCTTACGAGCAGTACTTC. It translates to CASSLASGRKEAYEQYF.

This clone was recorded a few times. One junction end does not reproduce the germline sequence, and a read error may be involved. This sequence joins TRBV7-9 and TRBJ1-2; TRBD1 matches at 12 bases. Per the germline V gene, CDR1 is SEHNR and CDR2 is FQNEAQ (reference sequence). This CDR3 comprises 17 residues. DNA for the CDR3: TGTGCCACCAGCTCCGGGACAGGGGGCGCATTTTGGTATGGCTACACCTTC. It specifies CATSSGTGGAFWYGYTF. The variable domain in full, with the rest retrieved from reference TRBV7-9 and TRBJ1-2, is DTGVSQNPRHKITKRGQNVTFRCDPISEHNRLYWYRQTLGQGPEFLTYFQNEAQLEKSRLLSDRFSAERPKGSFSTLEIQRTEQGDSAMYLCATSSGTGGAFWYGYTFGSGTRLTVV.

Only a few counts were recorded for this clone. V gene TRBV30 combines with J gene TRBJ1-1; 7 bases match TRBD1. CDR3 size: 13 residues. CDR1 and CDR2 from the germline V gene are GTSNPN and SVGIG (reference sequence). V was pared by 5 bases and J by 8 bases, with 11 bases of the junction left unmatched. CDR3 DNA sequence: TGTGCCTGGCAGAGACAGGGTATAGGCGAAGCTTTCTTT. It translates to CAWQRQGIGEAFF. Complete variable domain (other parts from reference TRBV30 and TRBJ1-1): SQTIHQWPATLVQPVGSPLSLECTVEGTSNPNLYWYRQAAGRGLQLLFYSVGIGQISSEVPQNLSASRPQDRQFILSSKKLLLSDSGFYLCAWQRQGIGEAFFGQGTRLTVV.

The CDR3 coding sequence is TGTGCCAGCAGCTTTTTAAGTTCCAGACAAGAGACCCAGTACTTC. Translation gives CASSFLSSRQETQYF. The chain links TRBV7-9 to TRBJ2-5; no definite D call. V was pared by 3 bases and J by 2 bases, with 13 bases between. The CDR3 length is 15 residues. Looked up from germline, CDR1 is SEHNR and CDR2 is FQNEAQ (reference sequence).

This clone was counted between two and nine times. The J gene is TRBJ2-7, the V gene TRBV6-5, with D possibly being TRBD2 (5 bases). Germline values: CDR1 MNHEY, CDR2 SVGAGI. CDR3 length: 14 residues. The V gene lost 6 bases and the J gene lost 1 base, with 13 bases spanning the gap. The CDR3 DNA follows: TGTGCCAGCAGACGAACTAGGACTTCCTACGAGCAGTACTTC. This codes for CASRRTRTSYEQYF.

This clone was detected only a few times. This chain uses TRBV11-1 with TRBJ2-1, with no clear D. The CDR3 length is 11 residues. The ends were cut back, 3 bases at V and 6 bases at J, with 3 bases in the middle. Germline CDR1 is SGHAT and CDR2 is FQDESV (reference sequence). CDR3 coding DNA: TGTGCCAGCAGCTTTGCCAATGAGCAGTTCTTC. Translation: CASSFANEQFF.

The V gene is TRBV29-1, the J gene TRBJ1-1; D unresolved. Trimming pared 3 bases from V and 4 bases from J, leaving 12 bases between. The CDR3 runs 13 residues. Germline CDR1 reads SQVTM; CDR2 reads ANQGSEA. CDR3 sequence: CSVDDEIVTEAFF. The CDR3 DNA reads as TGCAGCGTTGATGACGAGATTGTCACTGAAGCTTTCTTT. The full variable domain, with the rest looked up from reference TRBV29-1 and TRBJ1-1, is SAVISQKPSRDICQRGTSLTIQCQVDSQVTMMFWYRQQPGQSLTLIATANQGSEATYESGFVIDKFPISRPNLTFSTLTVSNMSPEDSSIYLCSVDDEIVTEAFFGQGTRLTVV.